Sequencing of this T cell receptor beta chain was carried out in a study of T-cell reconstitution after alpha-beta-depleted transplantation in children. This clonotype was detected ten times or more. Antigen: not known. The CDR3 runs to 14 residues. V shed 5 bases and J 7 bases; nucleotides not matched to a gene: 7. Unique molecular identifiers tagged the TCRbeta library. Each CDR3 protein gets one entry after TCRdb re-called the PCR reads with MiXCR. This sample has around 450,000 distinct CDR3 sequences, with 10% to 13% found just once. The study, taken as a whole, reports: The high TCRbeta diversity at day 60 in some patients came from surviving recipient T cells and thymic progenitors. One year post-transplant, T-cell counts and diversity were largely derived from T cells produced anew. About two months after transplant, alpha-beta T cells reportedly came from several hundred expanded graft clones.

This clonotype was sampled from a child aged 2 to 9 with inherited bone marrow failure, due to receive a stem cell transplant. Material: PBMCs, obtained before TCRalphabeta/CD19-depleted stem cell transplant. J is TRBJ2-2 and V is TRBV12-3 or TRBV12-4; 7 nucleotides line up with TRBD1. DNA of the CDR3: TGTGCCAGCAGTCAGGGGGAAGTCGGCGGGGAGCTGTTTTTT. This sequence encodes CASSQGEVGGELFF.